Presented here are 26 T cell receptor beta chains from one specimen sequenced in a study of blood T cell repertoires in COVID-19. Profiled with immunoSEQ multiplex PCR; TCRdb holds only in-frame clones, not every one. This table holds about 190,000 clones, 80% found once. Sequencing was performed on peripheral blood. The source is a man in his sixties with acute or convalescent COVID-19.

V usage is TRBV18 and J usage is TRBJ1-1; D unresolved. Germline lookup yields CDR1 KGHSH and CDR2 LQKENI. The CDR3 runs 13 residues. V was cut by 1 base and J by 8 bases, with 11 bases left in between. CDR3 in DNA: TGTGCCAGCTCACCACGAGGTACCCTAGAAGCTTTCTTT. Residues: CASSPRGTLEAFF.

V usage is TRBV2 and J usage is TRBJ2-2; TRBD2 matches 14 bases. This CDR3 has 15 amino acids. Germline CDR1 reads SNHLY; CDR2 reads FYNNEI. With V trimmed by 7 bases and J by 6 bases, 4 bases remained unmatched. DNA of the CDR3: TGTGCCAGCACCCTGACTAGCGGGGGGGCCGGGGAGCTGTTTTTT. It specifies CASTLTSGGAGELFF.

This chain uses TRBV4-2 with TRBJ1-6; tentative D call: TRBD1 (6 bases). The length of the CDR3 is 14 residues. Germline V lookup: CDR1 LGHNA, CDR2 YNFKEQ. The V end was cut by 3 bases, the J end by 8 bases, with 11 bases between. The CDR3 here is CASSHYRVDSPLHF. CDR3 DNA sequence: TGTGCCAGCAGCCATTACAGGGTCGATTCACCCCTCCACTTT.

The chain joins TRBV11-1 to TRBJ1-1; 7 bases are a match to TRBD1. The V and J ends lost 2 bases and 3 bases, in that order; junction bases with no gene match: 3. CDR3 length: 14 amino acids. Germline CDR1 reads SGHAT; CDR2 reads FQDESV (reference sequence). The CDR3, as DNA: TGTGCCAGCAGCTTAAGACAGGGTTACACTGAAGCTTTCTTT. Its protein is CASSLRQGYTEAFF.

The chain is built from TRBV7-9 and TRBJ1-4, with 9 bases identical to TRBD1. CDR1 is SEHNR, CDR2 FQNEAQ, per germline (reference sequence). The ends lost 6 bases at V and 5 bases at J; junction bases unmatched: 7. The CDR3 totals 15 residues. As DNA, the CDR3 is TGTGCCAGCAGTGTTTCCGGGACAGGGAATGAAAAACTGTTTTTT. Translated: CASSVSGTGNEKLFF.

This sequence joins TRBV7-2 and TRBJ1-2; D is uncertain. CDR1 and CDR2 from the germline V gene are SGHTA and FQGNSA. The CDR3 loop spans 12 amino acids. V was shortened by 5 bases and J by 11 bases, with 15 bases between the two germline ends. The DNA of the CDR3 is TGTGCCAGCAGCCTAGAGACCGGGAGATACACCTTC. Its translation is CASSLETGRYTF.

This clone was picked up one time. The chain carries TRBV11-1 and TRBJ2-3; 10 nucleotides align to TRBD2. The CDR3 spans 16 residues. V lost 5 bases and J lost 4; bases outside the gene matches: 9. Germline V gene sequence: CDR1 SGHAT, CDR2 FQDESV (reference sequence). The CDR3 spells CASSLSPAGGADTQYF. CDR3 sequence (DNA): TGTGCCAGCAGCCTCTCCCCAGCGGGAGGGGCAGATACGCAGTATTTT.

This clone was detected only a few times. The J gene is TRBJ1-5, the V gene TRBV4-1, with D hard to call. The V end was cut by 0 bases, the J end by 3 bases, with 9 bases between. Germline loops: CDR1 MGHRA, CDR2 YSYEKL. CDR3 length equals 15 residues. DNA of the CDR3: TGCGCCAGCAGCCAAGAACCCGGGATCAATCAGCCCCAGCATTTT. This translates into CASSQEPGINQPQHF.

The chain couples TRBV9 to TRBJ1-2; a possible D gene is TRBD1 (6 bases). The CDR3 runs 16 residues. Germline V gene lookup returns CDR1 SGDLS and CDR2 YYNGEE. Trimming shortened V by 0 bases and J by 8 bases, and 20 bases separated the two germline ends. CDR3 sequence: CASSVAQQGRQGGYTF. CDR3 coding DNA: TGTGCCAGCAGCGTAGCTCAACAGGGCCGCCAGGGCGGCTACACCTTC.

This chain joins TRBV12-3 or TRBV12-4 and TRBJ1-5; TRBD1 is a possible D gene (5 bases). Between the trimmed V and J ends, which lost 2 bases and 7 bases, there was a span of 9 bases. The CDR3 is made up of 13 amino acids. The DNA of the CDR3 is TGTGCCAGCAGTTTATGGGGGGACCAGCCCCAGCATTTT. Protein sequence: CASSLWGDQPQHF.

J is TRBJ2-7 and V is TRBV29-1, with a tentative D call TRBD2 (6 bases). Germline V CDR1 and CDR2: SQVTM, ANQGSEA. V lost 4 bases to trimming and J lost 3 bases, with 10 bases between them. The CDR3 has 12 amino acids. CDR3 sequence reads: CSVVVSGYEQYF. In DNA, the CDR3 is TGCAGCGTTGTTGTTAGCGGCTACGAGCAGTACTTC.

The rearrangement joins TRBV7-3 to TRBJ2-1, with 14 bases fitting TRBD2. Trimming cost V 5 bases and J 8 bases; bases outside gene matches: 8. The CDR3 covers 16 residues. Germline assignment: CDR1 SGHTA and CDR2 FQGTGA. CDR3 loop: CASSARLAGGPDEQFF. The CDR3 nucleotides are TGTGCCAGCAGCGCCAGACTAGCGGGAGGGCCGGATGAGCAGTTCTTC.

This chain links TRBV5-4 with TRBJ2-3; 11 nucleotides match TRBD2. The CDR3 consists of 16 residues. The germline gives CDR1 SGHNT, CDR2 YYREEE (reference sequence). J gave up 0 bases and V 3 bases, and 3 bases lay outside the gene matches. The CDR3 reads CASSSGTSGSTDTQYF. DNA for the CDR3: TGTGCCAGCAGCTCCGGGACTAGCGGAAGCACAGATACGCAGTATTTT.

The chain recombines TRBV5-6 with TRBJ2-1; TRBD2 agrees at 8 bases. The CDR3 runs 15 residues. Germline CDR1 reads SGHDT; CDR2 reads YYEEEE. Losses at the gene ends were 4 bases for V and 6 bases for J; bases not matched to a gene: 9. This chain's CDR3 is CASSRAGEVPNEQFF. In DNA form, the CDR3 reads TGTGCCAGCAGCCGAGCGGGAGAGGTACCCAATGAGCAGTTCTTC. The whole variable domain, remainder taken from reference TRBV5-6 and TRBJ2-1, is DAGVTQSPTHLIKTRGQQVTLRCSPKSGHDTVSWYQQALGQGPQFIFQYYEEEERQRGNFPDRFSGHQFPNYSSELNVNALLLGDSALYLCASSRAGEVPNEQFFGPGTRLTVL.

The chain employs TRBV3-1 (or the pseudogene TRBV3-2) and TRBJ1-4, with a weak D call TRBD1 (5 bases). The CDR3 has 16 residues. Trimming took off 0 bases at V and 0 bases at J, with 8 bases between the two ends. Germline V lookup: CDR1 LGHDT, CDR2 YNNKEL (reference sequence). CDR3 residues: CASSQDTGATNEKLFF. Here the CDR3 DNA reads TGTGCCAGCAGCCAAGATACGGGGGCAACTAATGAAAAACTGTTTTTT.

The chain joins TRBV21-1 to TRBJ2-4; the table's D gene call, TRBD2, was not cross checked with the DNA. TRBV21-1 is designated a pseudogene. The CDR3 totals 13 residues. The CDR3 coding sequence is TGTGCCAGCAGCAAGGAGGGACAAAACATTCAGTACTTC. Its protein is CASSKEGQNIQYF.

CDR3 in DNA: TGTGCCCAAAGCAGGGGTGAGACCCAGTACTTC. It codes for CAQSRGETQYF. V gene TRBV2 combines with J gene TRBJ2-5, with a tentative D call TRBD1 (6 bases). V lost 11 bases and J 5 bases, leaving 12 bases between the germline ends. The CDR3 sequence is 11 residues long. CDR1 SNHLY and CDR2 FYNNEI come from the germline V gene.

This chain connects TRBV6-6 to TRBJ1-5; maybe TRBD1 (6 bases). V gave up 5 bases and J gave up 1 base, with 18 bases separating them. Per germline, CDR1 MNHNY and CDR2 SVGAGI (reference sequence). The CDR3 totals 17 residues. CDR3 DNA sequence: TGTGCCAGCAGTCCTCGACAGGACCCGGCGAGCAATCAGCCCCAGCATTTT. Protein: CASSPRQDPASNQPQHF.

The chain joins TRBV2 to TRBJ2-1; possible D gene TRBD2, 6 bases. This CDR3 contains 15 residues. Germline-derived CDR1 and CDR2 are SNHLY and FYNNEI. The ends were cut back, 6 bases at V and 3 bases at J, with 15 bases in the middle. CDR3 amino acids: CASSAGTPNYNEQFF. CDR3 coding DNA: TGTGCCAGCAGCGCCGGGACTCCTAACTACAATGAGCAGTTCTTC.

This chain uses TRBV7-9 with TRBJ2-1, with TRBD2 matching 10 bases. Trimming at V came to 5 bases and at J to 9 bases, leaving 7 bases not matched to a gene. The CDR3 is 14 amino acids. Germline V lookup: CDR1 SEHNR, CDR2 FQNEAQ (reference sequence). CDR3: CASSASGSKAEQFF. The CDR3 nucleotides read TGTGCCAGCAGCGCTAGCGGGAGTAAGGCTGAGCAGTTCTTC.

V and J are TRBV19 and TRBJ1-5, with TRBD1 identical over 9 bases. The CDR3 is 15 residues long. With 6 bases clipped from V and 3 bases from J, the junction kept 6 bases outside the gene matches. From germline, CDR1 is LNHDA and CDR2 SQIVND (reference sequence). This chain's CDR3 is CASRAGQGPNQPQHF. The CDR3 coding sequence is TGTGCCAGTAGGGCCGGACAGGGGCCCAATCAGCCCCAGCATTTT.

CDR3 bases: TGTGCCAGCAGCTTAGATTCCGGGGGTAACTATGGCTACACCTTC. It specifies CASSLDSGGNYGYTF. The V and J genes are TRBV7-2 and TRBJ1-2; a possible D gene is TRBD1 (5 bases). Germline V gene data show CDR1 as SGHTA and CDR2 as FQGNSA. The CDR3 runs to 15 residues. V dropped 1 base and J dropped 1 base, with 10 bases sitting between them. Together with reference TRBV7-2 and TRBJ1-2, the CDR3 gives the full variable domain: GAGVSQSPSNKVTEKGKDVELRCDPISGHTALYWYRQSLGQGLEFLIYFQGNSAPDKSGLPSDRFSAERTGGSVSTLTIQRTQQEDSAVYLCASSLDSGGNYGYTFGSGTRLTVV.

The chain combines TRBV5-4 with TRBJ2-3; D is perhaps TRBD2 (5 bases). The CDR3 runs 15 residues. Trimming took 3 bases from V and 2 from J, leaving 13 bases between them. Germline V CDR1 and CDR2: SGHNT, YYREEE (reference sequence). CDR3 in amino acids: CASSWRPGYTDTQYF. CDR3 DNA sequence: TGTGCCAGCAGCTGGAGGCCAGGCTACACAGATACGCAGTATTTT.

This clone was picked up a small number of times. J is TRBJ1-4 and V is TRBV9; 7 nucleotides line up with TRBD1. This CDR3 is built from 15 residues. CDR1 and CDR2 from the germline V gene are SGDLS and YYNGEE. Germline trimming cut 3 bases from V and 1 base from J; bases unmatched to any gene: 3. The CDR3 is CASSARQGTNEKLFF. CDR3 bases: TGTGCCAGCAGCGCACGACAGGGAACTAATGAAAAACTGTTTTTT.

The V gene is TRBV6-1, the J gene TRBJ1-1; D not certain. V lost 3 bases, J lost 0 bases, and 11 bases lay in between. The CDR3 spans 15 residues. Germline CDR1 reads MNHNS; CDR2 reads SASEGT. The CDR3 loop is CASSEQTDLNTEAFF. CDR3 nucleotide sequence: TGTGCCAGCAGTGAGCAAACAGATCTGAACACTGAAGCTTTCTTT.

This chain connects TRBV27 to TRBJ2-6; weak D call: TRBD1 (6 bases). V was clipped by 5 bases and J by 0 bases, with 14 bases between them. The V gene's germline CDR1 is MNHEY and CDR2 SMNVEV (reference sequence). The CDR3 length is 17 residues. CDR3 region: CASSPPTGSSGANVLTF. In DNA, the CDR3 is TGTGCCAGCAGTCCTCCGACAGGCAGCTCTGGGGCCAACGTCCTGACTTTC.